This T cell receptor beta chain was captured by sequencing in a study of cytomegalovirus exposure and HLA in healthy donors. This CDR3 spans 16 amino acids. The ends were cut back, 6 bases at V and 1 base at J, with 18 bases in the middle. Germline assignment: CDR1 LNHDA and CDR2 SQIVND (reference sequence). Both 60 Vbeta primers and 13 Jbeta primers went into the PCR. The protocol was immunoSEQ multiplex PCR, while the TCRdb copy is restricted to in-frame clones and leaves out a portion. The sample comprises approximately 170,000 clones, 65% to 85% of which are singletons, and about 2.4% rests with the top ten.

The V and J genes are TRBV19 and TRBJ1-1; D is ambiguous. The clonotype originates from a woman aged 40 to 55 in good health and CMV-seropositive. The sequenced sample was PBMCs. The CDR3: CASSPWGEGPNTEAFF. The CDR3 nucleotides read TGTGCCAGTAGCCCCTGGGGAGAGGGTCCGAACACTGAAGCTTTCTTT.